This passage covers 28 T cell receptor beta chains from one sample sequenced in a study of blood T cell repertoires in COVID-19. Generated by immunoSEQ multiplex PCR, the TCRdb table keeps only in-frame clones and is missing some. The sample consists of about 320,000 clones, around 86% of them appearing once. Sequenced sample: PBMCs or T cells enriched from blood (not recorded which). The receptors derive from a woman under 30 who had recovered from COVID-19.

The chain's CDR3 is CAWSFTVQETQYF. Here the CDR3 DNA reads TGTGCCTGGAGTTTCACAGTCCAAGAGACCCAGTACTTC. This chain joins TRBV30 and TRBJ2-5; unclear D gene. V was clipped by 2 bases and J by 1 base, with 8 bases between them. Germline assignment: CDR1 GTSNPN and CDR2 SVGIG (reference sequence). The CDR3 totals 13 residues.

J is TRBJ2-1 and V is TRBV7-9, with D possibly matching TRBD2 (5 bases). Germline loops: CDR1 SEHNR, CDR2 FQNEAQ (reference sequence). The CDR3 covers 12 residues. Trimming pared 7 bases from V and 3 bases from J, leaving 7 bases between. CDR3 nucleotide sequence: TGTGCCAGCACCCGGGACTACAATGAGCAGTTCTTC. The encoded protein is CASTRDYNEQFF.

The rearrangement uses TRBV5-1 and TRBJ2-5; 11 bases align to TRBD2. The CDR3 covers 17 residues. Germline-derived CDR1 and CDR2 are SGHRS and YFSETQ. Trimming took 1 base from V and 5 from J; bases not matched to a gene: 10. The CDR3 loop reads CASSLILAGDDFETQYF. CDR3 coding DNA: TGCGCCAGCAGCTTGATACTAGCGGGAGATGATTTCGAGACCCAGTACTTC.

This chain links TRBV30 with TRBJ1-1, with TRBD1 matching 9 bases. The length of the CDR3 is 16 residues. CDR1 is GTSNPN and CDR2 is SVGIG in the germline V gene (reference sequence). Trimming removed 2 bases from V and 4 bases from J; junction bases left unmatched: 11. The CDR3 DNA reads TGTGCCTGGAGTCCCAGGGACAGGGAATGGGGCACTGAAGCTTTCTTT. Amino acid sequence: CAWSPRDREWGTEAFF.

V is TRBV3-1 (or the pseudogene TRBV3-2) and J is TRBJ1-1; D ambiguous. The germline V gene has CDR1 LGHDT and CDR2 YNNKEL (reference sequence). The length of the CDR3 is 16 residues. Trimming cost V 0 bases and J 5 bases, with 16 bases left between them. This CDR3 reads CASSQDPGLVVTEAFF. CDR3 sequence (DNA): TGTGCCAGCAGCCAAGATCCTGGGCTGGTCGTGACTGAAGCTTTCTTT.

The CDR3: CAISESTTDNYGYTF. The CDR3 bases are TGTGCCATCAGTGAGTCGACTACGGATAACTATGGCTACACCTTC. The rearrangement links TRBV10-3 to TRBJ1-2; D unclear. The V end lost 0 bases, the J end lost 1 base, and 9 bases lay between the germline ends. There are 15 residues in the CDR3. The germline V gene has CDR1 ENHRY and CDR2 SYGVKD.

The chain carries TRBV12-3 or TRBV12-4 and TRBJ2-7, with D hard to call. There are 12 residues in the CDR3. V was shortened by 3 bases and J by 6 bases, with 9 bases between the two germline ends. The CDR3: CASSLFLAEQYF. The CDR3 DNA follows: TGTGCCAGCAGTTTGTTTCTGGCCGAGCAGTACTTC.

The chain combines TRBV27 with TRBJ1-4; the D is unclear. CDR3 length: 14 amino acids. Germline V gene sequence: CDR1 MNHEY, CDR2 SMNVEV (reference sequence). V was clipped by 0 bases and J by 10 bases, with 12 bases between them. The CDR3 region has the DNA TGTGCCAGCAGTTTATCCGGCGGGGAGGGAAAACTGTTTTTT. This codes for CASSLSGGEGKLFF. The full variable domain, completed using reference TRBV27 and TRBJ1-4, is EAQVTQNPRYLITVTGKKLTVTCSQNMNHEYMSWYRQDPGLGLRQIYYSMNVEVTDKGDVPEGYKVSRKEKRNFPLILESPSPNQTSLYFCASSLSGGEGKLFFGSGTQLSVL.

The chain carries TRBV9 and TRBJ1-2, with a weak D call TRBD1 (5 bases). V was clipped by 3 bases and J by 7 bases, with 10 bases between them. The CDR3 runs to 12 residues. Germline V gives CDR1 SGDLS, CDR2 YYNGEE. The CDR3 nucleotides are TGTGCCAGCAGCGCAGGGATGGGTGGCTACACCTTC. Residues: CASSAGMGGYTF.

In nucleotides, the CDR3 is TGTGCCAGCGCCACGTGGGCTGGCCTAAGATCCTATGGCTACACCTTC. It yields the protein CASATWAGLRSYGYTF. The chain combines TRBV28 with TRBJ1-2; D is uncertain. V dropped 8 bases and J dropped 4 bases, with 23 bases sitting between them. The CDR3 sequence is 16 residues long. CDR1 MDHEN and CDR2 SYDVKM come from the germline V gene.

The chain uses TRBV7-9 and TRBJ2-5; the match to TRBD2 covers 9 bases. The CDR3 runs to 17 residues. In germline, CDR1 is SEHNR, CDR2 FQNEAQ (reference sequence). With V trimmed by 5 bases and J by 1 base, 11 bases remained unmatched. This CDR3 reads CASSPPWEREVQETQYF. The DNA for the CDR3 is TGTGCCAGCAGCCCCCCTTGGGAGCGGGAGGTCCAAGAGACCCAGTACTTC.

The CDR3: CASSPSDTIGPQHF. The CDR3 region has the DNA TGTGCCAGCAGCCCGAGTGACACGATAGGGCCCCAGCATTTT. This chain joins TRBV3-1 (or the pseudogene TRBV3-2) and TRBJ1-5; the D is unclear. This CDR3 comprises 14 residues. CDR1 LGHDT and CDR2 YNNKEL come from the germline V gene (reference sequence). Trimming removed 4 bases from V and 9 bases from J, with 16 bases in between.

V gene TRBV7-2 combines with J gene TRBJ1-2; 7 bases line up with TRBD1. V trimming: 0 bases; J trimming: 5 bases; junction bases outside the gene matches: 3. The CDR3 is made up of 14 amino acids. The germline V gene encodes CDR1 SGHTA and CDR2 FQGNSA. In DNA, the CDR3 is TGTGCCAGCAGCTTAGCGGGGACAGCATATGGCTACACCTTC. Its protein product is CASSLAGTAYGYTF. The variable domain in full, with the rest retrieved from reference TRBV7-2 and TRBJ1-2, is GAGVSQSPSNKVTEKGKDVELRCDPISGHTALYWYRQSLGQGLEFLIYFQGNSAPDKSGLPSDRFSAERTGGSVSTLTIQRTQQEDSAVYLCASSLAGTAYGYTFGSGTRLTVV.

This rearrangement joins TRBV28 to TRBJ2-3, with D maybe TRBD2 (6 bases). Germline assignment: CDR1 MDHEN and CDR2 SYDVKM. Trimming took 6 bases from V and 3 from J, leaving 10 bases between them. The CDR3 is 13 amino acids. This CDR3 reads CASSPGDTDTQYF. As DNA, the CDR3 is TGTGCCAGCAGCCCGGGGGATACAGATACGCAGTATTTT.

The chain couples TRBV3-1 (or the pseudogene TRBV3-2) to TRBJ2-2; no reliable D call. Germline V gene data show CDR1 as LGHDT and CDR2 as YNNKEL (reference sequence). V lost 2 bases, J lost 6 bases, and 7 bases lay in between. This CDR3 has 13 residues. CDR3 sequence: CASSQYGAGELFF. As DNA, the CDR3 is TGTGCCAGCAGCCAATACGGAGCCGGGGAGCTGTTTTTT.

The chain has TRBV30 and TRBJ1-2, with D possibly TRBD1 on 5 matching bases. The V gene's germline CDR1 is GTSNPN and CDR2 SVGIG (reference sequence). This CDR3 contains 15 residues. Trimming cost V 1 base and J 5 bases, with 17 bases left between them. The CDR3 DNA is TGTGCCTGGAGTGGGGACGGGAGCCCACTTTATGGCTACACCTTC. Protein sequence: CAWSGDGSPLYGYTF.

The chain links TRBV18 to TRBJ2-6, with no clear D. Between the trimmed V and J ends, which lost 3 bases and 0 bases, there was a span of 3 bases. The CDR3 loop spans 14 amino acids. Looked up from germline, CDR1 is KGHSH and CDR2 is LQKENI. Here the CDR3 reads CASSPNSGANVLTF. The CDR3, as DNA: TGTGCCAGCTCACCCAACTCTGGGGCCAACGTCCTGACTTTC.

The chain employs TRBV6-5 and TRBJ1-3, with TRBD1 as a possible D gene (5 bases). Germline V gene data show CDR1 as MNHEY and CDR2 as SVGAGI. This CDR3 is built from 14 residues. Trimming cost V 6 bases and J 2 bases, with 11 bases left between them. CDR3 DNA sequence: TGTGCCAGCAGGCGGGGGGGAACTGGAAACACCATATATTTT. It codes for CASRRGGTGNTIYF.

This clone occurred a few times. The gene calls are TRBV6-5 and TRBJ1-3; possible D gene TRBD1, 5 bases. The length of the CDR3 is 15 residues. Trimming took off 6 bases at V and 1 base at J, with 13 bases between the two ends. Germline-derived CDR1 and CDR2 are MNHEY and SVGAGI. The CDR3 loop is CASRAKGLSGNTIYF. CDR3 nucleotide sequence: TGTGCCAGCAGGGCAAAGGGGTTATCTGGAAACACCATATATTTT.

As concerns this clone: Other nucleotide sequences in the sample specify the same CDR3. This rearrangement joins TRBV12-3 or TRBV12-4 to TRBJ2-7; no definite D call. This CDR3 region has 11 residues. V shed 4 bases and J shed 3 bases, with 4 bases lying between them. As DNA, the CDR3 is TGTGCCAGCAGTTCTAACTACGAGCAGTACTTC. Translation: CASSSNYEQYF.

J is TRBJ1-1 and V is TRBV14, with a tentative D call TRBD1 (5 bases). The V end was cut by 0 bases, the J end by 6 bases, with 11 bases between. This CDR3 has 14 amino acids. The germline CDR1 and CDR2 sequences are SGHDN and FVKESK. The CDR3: CASSQELGLAEAFF. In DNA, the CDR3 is TGTGCCAGCAGCCAAGAACTGGGGCTGGCTGAAGCTTTCTTT.

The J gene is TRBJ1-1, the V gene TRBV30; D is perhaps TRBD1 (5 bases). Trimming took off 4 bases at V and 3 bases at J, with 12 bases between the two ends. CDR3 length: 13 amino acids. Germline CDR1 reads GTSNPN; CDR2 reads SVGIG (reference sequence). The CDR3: CAWTRDFYTEAFF. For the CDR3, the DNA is TGTGCCTGGACTAGGGACTTCTACACTGAAGCTTTCTTT.

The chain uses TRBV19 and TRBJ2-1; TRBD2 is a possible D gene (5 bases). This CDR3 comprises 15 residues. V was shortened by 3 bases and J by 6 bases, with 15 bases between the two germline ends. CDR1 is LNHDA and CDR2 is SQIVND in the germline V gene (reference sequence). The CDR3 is CASSIATWRVNEQFF. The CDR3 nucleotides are TGTGCCAGTAGTATTGCGACATGGCGGGTCAATGAGCAGTTCTTC.

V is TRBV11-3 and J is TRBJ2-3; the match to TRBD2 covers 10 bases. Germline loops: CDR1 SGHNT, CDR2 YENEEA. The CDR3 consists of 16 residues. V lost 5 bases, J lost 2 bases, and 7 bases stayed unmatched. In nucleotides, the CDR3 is TGTGCCAGCAGCACCCGTAGCGGGGGGCACACAGATACGCAGTATTTT. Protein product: CASSTRSGGHTDTQYF.

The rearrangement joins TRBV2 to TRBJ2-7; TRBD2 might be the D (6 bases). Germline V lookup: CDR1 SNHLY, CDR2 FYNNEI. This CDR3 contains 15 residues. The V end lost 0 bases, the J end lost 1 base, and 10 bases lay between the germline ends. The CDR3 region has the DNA TGTGCCAGCAGTGAAGCGGGCGGACTATCCTACGAGCAGTACTTC. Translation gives CASSEAGGLSYEQYF.

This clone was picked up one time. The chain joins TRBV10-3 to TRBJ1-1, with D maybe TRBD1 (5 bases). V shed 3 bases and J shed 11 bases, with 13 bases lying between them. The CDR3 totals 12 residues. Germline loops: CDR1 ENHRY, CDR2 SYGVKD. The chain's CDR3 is CAISDDSPRAFF. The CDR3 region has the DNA TGTGCCATCAGTGACGACAGCCCAAGGGCTTTCTTT.

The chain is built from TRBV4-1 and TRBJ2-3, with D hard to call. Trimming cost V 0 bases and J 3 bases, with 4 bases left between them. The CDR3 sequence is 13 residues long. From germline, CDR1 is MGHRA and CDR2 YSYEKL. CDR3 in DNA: TGCGCCAGCAGCCAAGATTATACAGATACGCAGTATTTT. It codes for CASSQDYTDTQYF.

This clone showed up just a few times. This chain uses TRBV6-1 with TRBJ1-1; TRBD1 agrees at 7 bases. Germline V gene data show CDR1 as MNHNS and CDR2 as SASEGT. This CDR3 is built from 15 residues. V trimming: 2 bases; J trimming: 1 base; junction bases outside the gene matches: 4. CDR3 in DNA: TGTGCCAGCAGTGAACCAGGGGGAGGGAACACTGAAGCTTTCTTT. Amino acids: CASSEPGGGNTEAFF.